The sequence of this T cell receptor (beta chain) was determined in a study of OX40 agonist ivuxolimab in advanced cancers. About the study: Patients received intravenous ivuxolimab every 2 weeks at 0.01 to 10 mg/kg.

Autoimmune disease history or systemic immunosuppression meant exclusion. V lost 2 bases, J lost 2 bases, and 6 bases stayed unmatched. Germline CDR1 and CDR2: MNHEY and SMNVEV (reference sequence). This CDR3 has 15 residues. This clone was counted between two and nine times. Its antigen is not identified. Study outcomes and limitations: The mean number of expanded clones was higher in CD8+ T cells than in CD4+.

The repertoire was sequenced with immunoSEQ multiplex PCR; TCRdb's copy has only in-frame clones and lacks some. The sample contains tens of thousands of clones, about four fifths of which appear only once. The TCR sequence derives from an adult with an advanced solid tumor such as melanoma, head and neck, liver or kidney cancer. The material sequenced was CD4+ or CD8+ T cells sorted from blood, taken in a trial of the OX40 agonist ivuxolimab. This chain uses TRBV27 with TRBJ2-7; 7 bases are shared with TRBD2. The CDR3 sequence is CASSLAGVGAYEQYF. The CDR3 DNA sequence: TGTGCCAGCAGTTTAGCGGGAGTTGGGGCCTACGAGCAGTACTTC.